Listed below are T cell receptor beta chains from one sample, sequenced in a study of T cells in Graves' hyperthyroidism and ophthalmopathy. From the multiplex PCR reads, TCRdb called clonotypes with MiXCR, one entry per CDR3 protein. The data show hundreds of thousands of distinct CDR3 sequences, 14% seen once. Sequencing input: blood. These receptors were obtained from a woman aged 18-29 years with Graves' hyperthyroidism. Each CDR3 is given with its conserved first and last residue. D genes are given only for firm matches. Rows give clone size only sometimes, using once, few, many, or a class for an expanded clone.

V,size,J,D,length,CDR3,DNA
TRBV18,.,TRBJ2-5,TRBD1,14,CASSEGQVGETQYF,TGTGCCAGCTCAGAAGGACAGGTCGGAGAGACCCAGTACTTC
TRBV6-1,once,TRBJ1-5,TRBD1,13,CASRDRFDQPQHF,TGTGCCAGCAGGGACAGGTTTGATCAGCCCCAGCATTTT
TRBV6-5,.,TRBJ1-5,.,14,CASSYSTASQPQHF,TGTGCCAGCAGTTACTCGACAGCCTCTCAGCCCCAGCATTTT
TRBV11-2,.,TRBJ1-1,.,13,CASSLFRVNEAFF,TGTGCCAGCAGCTTGTTCAGAGTTAATGAAGCTTTCTTT
TRBV6-1,.,TRBJ2-1,TRBD2,14,CASSSGEGYNEQFF,TGTGCCAGCAGTTCGGGGGAGGGCTACAATGAGCAGTTCTTC
TRBV12-5,few,TRBJ2-3,TRBD2,16,CASGSGLAGLTDTQYF,TGTGCTAGTGGTTCGGGACTAGCGGGGCTCACAGATACGCAGTATTTT
TRBV20-1,many,TRBJ1-1,.,14,CSATWGAGNTEAFF,TGCAGTGCCACCTGGGGCGCCGGGAACACTGAAGCTTTCTTT
TRBV20-1,many,TRBJ2-2,.,12,CSARSDTGELFF,TGCAGTGCCAGGAGCGACACCGGGGAGCTGTTTTTT
TRBV28,many,TRBJ2-7,TRBD2,14,CASSGLAGPYEQYF,TGTGCCAGCAGTGGGCTAGCGGGTCCCTACGAGCAGTACTTC
TRBV28,.,TRBJ1-5,.,14,CASSLGTGRRPQHF,TGTGCCAGCAGTTTAGGCACAGGGAGGAGGCCCCAGCATTTT
TRBV12-3/TRBV12-4,.,TRBJ1-1,.,16,CASSVRPGYLNTEAFF,TGTGCCAGCAGTGTACGCCCGGGGTACCTGAACACTGAAGCTTTCTTT
TRBV15,.,TRBJ2-1,TRBD2,17,CATSRDTLAGVASEQFF,TGTGCCACCAGCAGAGATACCCTAGCGGGAGTGGCGAGTGAGCAGTTCTTC
TRBV19,many,TRBJ1-1,.,14,CASSPQGMNTEAFF,TGTGCCAGTAGTCCACAGGGAATGAACACTGAAGCTTTCTTT
TRBV14,.,TRBJ2-3,TRBD2,16,CASSEKGLAGTDTQYF,TGTGCCAGCAGCGAAAAGGGACTAGCGGGAACGGATACGCAGTATTTT
TRBV5-5,many,TRBJ2-7,TRBD1,15,CASSFNPGQRYEQYF,TGTGCCAGCAGCTTTAACCCGGGACAGCGTTACGAGCAGTACTTC
TRBV6-5,few,TRBJ2-4,TRBD1,16,CASSYMRGRAKNIQYF,TGTGCCAGCAGTTATATGAGGGGGCGAGCCAAAAACATTCAGTACTTC
TRBV27,.,TRBJ1-1,TRBD1,15,CASSPTGGAGTEAFF,TGTGCCAGCAGTCCAACAGGGGGCGCGGGCACTGAAGCTTTCTTT
TRBV7-2,few,TRBJ2-1,.,15,CASSLEAAADDQQFF,TGTGCCAGCAGCTTAGAGGCGGCGGCTGACGACCAACAGTTCTTC
TRBV15,many,TRBJ2-7,.,13,CATSRDFPYEQYF,TGTGCCACCAGCAGAGATTTCCCCTACGAGCAGTACTTC
TRBV28,few,TRBJ1-5,.,15,CASSLIGTGIQPQHF,TGTGCCAGCAGTTTGATAGGGACTGGCATTCAGCCCCAGCATTTT
TRBV6-1,.,TRBJ2-7,.,15,CASSYGAGASYEQYF,TGTGCCAGCAGTTATGGGGCAGGGGCTTCCTACGAGCAGTACTTC
TRBV19,.,TRBJ2-1,.,12,CASTLGGNEQFF,TGTGCCAGTACCCTAGGGGGCAATGAGCAGTTCTTC
TRBV19,.,TRBJ2-7,TRBD1,14,CASSRQGTGYEQYF,TGTGCCAGTAGCCGACAGGGAACGGGCTACGAGCAGTACTTC
TRBV7-2,.,TRBJ2-1,TRBD1,15,CASSRGQGNFDEQFF,TGTGCCAGCAGCAGGGGACAGGGGAACTTCGATGAGCAGTTCTTC
TRBV12-3/TRBV12-4,many,TRBJ1-6,TRBD1,13,CASKDRASGPLHF,TGTGCCAGCAAGGACAGGGCATCTGGACCCCTCCACTTT
TRBV20-1,many,TRBJ2-1,.,14,CSAFSQGPYNEQFF,TGCAGTGCTTTCTCGCAGGGACCCTACAATGAGCAGTTCTTC
TRBV3-1,.,TRBJ1-3,.,16,CASSQGHYLSGNTIYF,TGTGCCAGCAGCCAAGGGCATTACCTCTCTGGAAACACCATATATTTT
TRBV28,many,TRBJ1-1,.,14,CASSYPAGKGRRIF,TGTGCCAGCAGTTATCCAGCGGGCAAAGGTAGGAGGATCTTT
TRBV7-2,once,TRBJ1-1,.,15,CASSFYRQVNTEAFF,TGTGCCAGCAGCTTTTATCGGCAGGTGAACACTGAAGCTTTCTTT
TRBV7-2,many,TRBJ1-1,.,14,CASSLAPRITEAFF,TGTGCCAGCAGCTTAGCGCCTCGGATCACTGAAGCTTTCTTT
TRBV20-1,.,TRBJ1-2,.,14,CSARDRPGRDGYTF,TGCAGTGCTAGAGATCGCCCCGGGAGGGATGGCTACACCTTC
TRBV30,.,TRBJ2-1,.,21,CAWKGVVGSEDSYPYYNEQFF,TGTGCCTGGAAGGGTGTCGTGGGCAGTGAGGATTCTTACCCCTATTACAATGAGCAGTTCTTC
TRBV7-9,few,TRBJ2-7,.,16,CASSLSLTGWDYEQYF,TGTGCCAGCAGCTTATCCCTGACGGGATGGGACTACGAGCAGTACTTC
TRBV7-8,many,TRBJ1-1,.,15,CASSLDSYPNTEAFF,TGTGCCAGCAGCTTAGATTCCTACCCGAACACTGAAGCTTTCTTT
TRBV19,.,TRBJ1-2,TRBD1,15,CASSIRQGADYGYTF,TGTGCCAGTAGTATCCGACAGGGGGCGGACTATGGCTACACCTTC
TRBV4-1,.,TRBJ2-3,.,13,CASSRSATDTQYF,TGCGCCAGCAGCCGGTCAGCCACAGATACGCAGTATTTT
TRBV6-5,.,TRBJ1-4,.,17,CASSYSTRAATNEKLFF,TGTGCCAGCAGTTACTCGACCAGGGCGGCAACTAATGAAAAACTGTTTTTT
TRBV24-1,few,TRBJ2-1,TRBD2,14,CATMATGGDNEQFF,TGTGCCACCATGGCGACGGGAGGGGACAATGAGCAGTTCTTC
TRBV2,many,TRBJ1-2,.,16,CASSEVASGAEYGYTF,TGTGCCAGCAGTGAAGTCGCATCGGGGGCGGAGTATGGCTACACCTTC
TRBV15,many,TRBJ2-1,.,17,CATSRVPGQGYYNEQFF,TGTGCCACCAGCAGAGTGCCGGGCCAAGGTTATTACAATGAGCAGTTCTTC
TRBV14,many,TRBJ1-1,.,16,CASSPFASPMNTEAFF,TGTGCCAGCAGCCCTTTCGCGAGCCCTATGAACACTGAAGCTTTCTTT
TRBV6-1,.,TRBJ2-1,.,12,CASSPLIYEQFF,TGTGCCAGCAGTCCCCTAATCTATGAGCAGTTCTTC
TRBV28,few,TRBJ1-5,TRBD1,14,CASSFGTVAQPQHF,TGTGCCAGCAGTTTTGGGACAGTTGCTCAGCCCCAGCATTTT
TRBV13,few,TRBJ1-6,.,12,CASRTEYSPLHF,TGTGCCAGCAGGACAGAGTATTCACCCCTCCACTTT
TRBV28,.,TRBJ2-2,.,13,CTPMRGVSGELFF,TGTACCCCAATGCGTGGGGTTTCCGGGGAGCTGTTTTTT
TRBV20-1,few,TRBJ1-4,.,16,CSAPHRGFATNEKLFF,TGCAGTGCTCCACACAGAGGCTTTGCAACTAATGAAAAACTGTTTTTT
TRBV20-1,many,TRBJ2-7,.,12,CSARSRDYEQYF,TGCAGTGCTCGCTCCCGGGACTACGAGCAGTACTTC
TRBV12-3/TRBV12-4,.,TRBJ2-2,.,14,CASSQQRYTGELFF,TGTGCCAGCAGTCAACAGAGATACACCGGGGAGCTGTTTTTT
TRBV11-2,few,TRBJ2-7,.,14,CASTPPRGSYEQYF,TGTGCCAGCACTCCACCGAGGGGCTCCTACGAGCAGTACTTC
TRBV7-2,many,TRBJ2-1,.,17,CASSLDVGGSSYNEQFF,TGTGCCAGCAGCCTAGACGTGGGCGGCAGCTCCTACAATGAGCAGTTCTTC
TRBV19,.,TRBJ2-1,.,13,CASSILAYNEQFF,TGTGCCAGTAGTATTCTAGCCTACAATGAGCAGTTCTTC
TRBV25-1,few,TRBJ1-1,TRBD1,16,CASIGGQGGLNTEAFF,TGTGCCAGCATTGGGGGACAGGGCGGTTTGAACACTGAAGCTTTCTTT
TRBV28,many,TRBJ1-5,.,15,CASSFKAGAHQPQHF,TGTGCCAGCAGTTTTAAGGCAGGGGCGCATCAGCCCCAGCATTTT
TRBV27,many,TRBJ2-5,.,15,CASSLLLASIETQYF,TGTGCCAGCAGTTTACTTCTAGCTTCCATTGAGACCCAGTACTTC
TRBV28,.,TRBJ1-1,.,13,CASTPGGSRVAFF,TGTGCCAGCACCCCCGGAGGAAGCAGGGTGGCTTTCTTT
TRBV11-3,many,TRBJ2-2,TRBD1,15,CASSSRTGVVGELFF,TGTGCCAGCAGCTCCAGGACAGGGGTGGTGGGGGAGCTGTTTTTT
TRBV6-1,once,TRBJ2-1,TRBD2,14,CASTAGAVDNEQFF,TGTGCCAGCACAGCGGGGGCCGTTGACAATGAGCAGTTCTTC
TRBV5-1,many,TRBJ2-7,.,14,CASSLDGQGGEQYF,TGCGCCAGCAGCTTGGACGGCCAGGGGGGCGAGCAGTACTTC
TRBV14,.,TRBJ2-5,.,15,CASSPVEGRVETQYF,TGTGCCAGCAGCCCCGTAGAGGGCAGGGTGGAGACCCAGTACTTC
TRBV7-9,few,TRBJ2-5,.,12,CASSLSGSDLYF,TGTGCCAGCAGCTTAAGCGGCTCGGACCTGTACTTC